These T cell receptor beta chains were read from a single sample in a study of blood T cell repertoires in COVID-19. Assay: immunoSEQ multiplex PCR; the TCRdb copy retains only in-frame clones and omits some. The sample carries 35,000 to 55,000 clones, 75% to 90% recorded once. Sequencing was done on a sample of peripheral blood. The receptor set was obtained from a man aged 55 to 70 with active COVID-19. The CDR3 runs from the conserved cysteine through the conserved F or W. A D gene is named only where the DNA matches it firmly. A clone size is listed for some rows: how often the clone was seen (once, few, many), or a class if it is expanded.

CDR3 DNA: TGTGCCAGCAGTCCCCCTCTGAACACTGAAGCTTTCTTT; CDR3 protein: CASSPPLNTEAFF; J gene: TRBJ1-1; V gene: TRBV28; clone size: few; D gene: .
CDR3 DNA: TGTGCCAGCCTGAGTCTGGGGGGACAAGAGACCCAGTACTTC; CDR3 protein: CASLSLGGQETQYF; J gene: TRBJ2-5; V gene: TRBV6-6; clone size: .; D gene: .
CDR3 DNA: TGTGCCAGCAGTTTTCTTAATCAGCCCCAGCATTTT; CDR3 protein: CASSFLNQPQHF; J gene: TRBJ1-5; V gene: TRBV27; clone size: .; D gene: .
CDR3 DNA: TGTGCCAGCAATACGGACAGGGTTAGCAATCAGCCCCAGCATTTT; CDR3 protein: CASNTDRVSNQPQHF; J gene: TRBJ1-5; V gene: TRBV2; clone size: .; D gene: TRBD1
CDR3 DNA: TGTGCCAGTAGTATCGTTTCCGTGGCAGGGGAATCCTACGAGCAGTACTTC; CDR3 protein: CASSIVSVAGESYEQYF; J gene: TRBJ2-7; V gene: TRBV19; clone size: few; D gene: .
CDR3 DNA: TGTGCCAGCAGCTTAGGGATGGGACAGGGTCTCGACGAGCAGTACTTC; CDR3 protein: CASSLGMGQGLDEQYF; J gene: TRBJ2-7; V gene: TRBV11-2; clone size: .; D gene: TRBD1
CDR3 DNA: TGTGCTAGCAGCCCTGACTCATACGAGCAGTACTTC; CDR3 protein: CASSPDSYEQYF; J gene: TRBJ2-7; V gene: TRBV11-2; clone size: .; D gene: .
CDR3 DNA: TGTGCCAGCATTTTACCGGGACAGGACACTGAAGCTTTCTTT; CDR3 protein: CASILPGQDTEAFF; J gene: TRBJ1-1; V gene: TRBV7-3; clone size: .; D gene: TRBD1
CDR3 DNA: TGTGCCAGCAGTTTATCTTTGTCGGCGGGAGTTAGCACAGATACGCAGTATTTT; CDR3 protein: CASSLSLSAGVSTDTQYF; J gene: TRBJ2-3; V gene: TRBV28; clone size: .; D gene: TRBD2
CDR3 DNA: TGTGCCACCGGCGGCCAGGGCATCTCCTACGAGCAGTACTTC; CDR3 protein: CATGGQGISYEQYF; J gene: TRBJ2-7; V gene: TRBV10-3; clone size: once; D gene: .
CDR3 DNA: TGTGCCAGCAGCTTAGTAGCCGGCGGGAGGGAGACCCAGTACTTC; CDR3 protein: CASSLVAGGRETQYF; J gene: TRBJ2-5; V gene: TRBV7-8; clone size: .; D gene: TRBD2
CDR3 DNA: TGTGCCACCCAAAAGGGGGGGTGGAATAATTCACCCCTCCACTTT; CDR3 protein: CATQKGGWNNSPLHF; J gene: TRBJ1-6; V gene: TRBV5-4; clone size: .; D gene: .
CDR3 DNA: TGTGCCAGCAGTTACACAAGACAGGGGGCGCACGTGGAGACCCAGTACTTC; CDR3 protein: CASSYTRQGAHVETQYF; J gene: TRBJ2-5; V gene: TRBV6-2/TRBV6-3; clone size: .; D gene: TRBD1
CDR3 DNA: TGTGCCAGCTCTCAGAGGGACAGACGGCATTACGAGCAGTACTTC; CDR3 protein: CASSQRDRRHYEQYF; J gene: TRBJ2-7; V gene: TRBV21-1; clone size: .; D gene: .
CDR3 DNA: TGTGCCAGCAGCGTCTTCGAGGGGGCCGGGGAGACCCAGTACTTC; CDR3 protein: CASSVFEGAGETQYF; J gene: TRBJ2-5; V gene: TRBV9; clone size: .; D gene: TRBD1
CDR3 DNA: TGTGCCAGCAGTTTCAGGGGAGTTTTCGCCGGGGAGCTGTTTTTT; CDR3 protein: CASSFRGVFAGELFF; J gene: TRBJ2-2; V gene: TRBV28; clone size: .; D gene: .
CDR3 DNA: TGCGCCAGCAGCCAAGGGACTAGCGGGAGTGATGAGCAGTTCTTC; CDR3 protein: CASSQGTSGSDEQFF; J gene: TRBJ2-1; V gene: TRBV4-1; clone size: .; D gene: TRBD2
CDR3 DNA: TGTGCCAGCAGCTTAGAGACAGGGATTAATCGCAATCAGCCCCAGCATTTT; CDR3 protein: CASSLETGINRNQPQHF; J gene: TRBJ1-5; V gene: TRBV7-9; clone size: .; D gene: TRBD1
CDR3 DNA: TGTGCCAGTAGTACTCAGGGAGGGGGGCGCTACGAGCAGTACTTC; CDR3 protein: CASSTQGGGRYEQYF; J gene: TRBJ2-7; V gene: TRBV19; clone size: .; D gene: .
CDR3 DNA: TGTGCCAGCAGCGGGGGACAGGAAGGGATAACCCTCCACTTT; CDR3 protein: CASSGGQEGITLHF; J gene: TRBJ1-6; V gene: TRBV27; clone size: .; D gene: TRBD1
CDR3 DNA: TGTGCCAGCAGTTTCTCGGTTAACACTGAAGCTTTCTTT; CDR3 protein: CASSFSVNTEAFF; J gene: TRBJ1-1; V gene: TRBV27; clone size: .; D gene: .
CDR3 DNA: TGTGCCAGCAGCCCCCCTAGCGGGGGGGCTCGCGAGCAGTTCTTC; CDR3 protein: CASSPPSGGAREQFF; J gene: TRBJ2-1; V gene: TRBV9; clone size: .; D gene: TRBD2
CDR3 DNA: TGTGCCAGCAGTAAACAGGGCATGAACACTGAAGCTTTCTTT; CDR3 protein: CASSKQGMNTEAFF; J gene: TRBJ1-1; V gene: TRBV6-5; clone size: few; D gene: .
CDR3 DNA: TGTGCCAGCAGACAAAGTCAGGGATTCGAAGCTTTCTTT; CDR3 protein: CASRQSQGFEAFF; J gene: TRBJ1-1; V gene: TRBV6-6; clone size: .; D gene: .
CDR3 DNA: TGTGCCAGCAGTTTTACGGGTTTTGAGACCCAGTACTTC; CDR3 protein: CASSFTGFETQYF; J gene: TRBJ2-5; V gene: TRBV28; clone size: .; D gene: .
CDR3 DNA: TGTGCCAGCAGTCCCCAGGGTGCTCCCACCGGCTATGGCTACACCTTC; CDR3 protein: CASSPQGAPTGYGYTF; J gene: TRBJ1-2; V gene: TRBV27; clone size: .; D gene: .
CDR3 DNA: TGTGCCAGCAGCTTAGGGGTTTCGGGGTTGGAGCCCCAGCATTTT; CDR3 protein: CASSLGVSGLEPQHF; J gene: TRBJ1-5; V gene: TRBV7-9; clone size: .; D gene: .
CDR3 DNA: TGTGCCATCAGTATAACAGGGCACGGGGAGCTGTTTTTT; CDR3 protein: CAISITGHGELFF; J gene: TRBJ2-2; V gene: TRBV10-3; clone size: once; D gene: .
CDR3 DNA: TGTGCCAGCAGCTGGACTACCACCAACCAGGGGGAGCTGTTTTTT; CDR3 protein: CASSWTTTNQGELFF; J gene: TRBJ2-2; V gene: TRBV7-2; clone size: .; D gene: .
CDR3 DNA: TGTGCCAGCAGAGGGAGGGGGACAGGGGTTTCTGGGGCCAACGTCCTGACTTTC; CDR3 protein: CASRGRGTGVSGANVLTF; J gene: TRBJ2-6; V gene: TRBV7-6; clone size: .; D gene: TRBD1
CDR3 DNA: TGTGCCAGCGGACAGGGCAATCAGCCCCAGCATTTT; CDR3 protein: CASGQGNQPQHF; J gene: TRBJ1-5; V gene: TRBV28; clone size: .; D gene: TRBD1
CDR3 DNA: TGTGCCAGCAGCTTGGGGTTCGGAACAGGGGTGAACACCGGGGAGCTGTTTTTT; CDR3 protein: CASSLGFGTGVNTGELFF; J gene: TRBJ2-2; V gene: TRBV5-8; clone size: .; D gene: TRBD1
CDR3 DNA: TGTGCCAGCAGCTTAGGTACAGGGAAGGTCACGATCTTC; CDR3 protein: CASSLGTGKVTIF; J gene: TRBJ2-1; V gene: TRBV28; clone size: .; D gene: .
CDR3 DNA: TGTGCCACCAGCAGTATTGAGCTTAGCTATGGCTACACCTTC; CDR3 protein: CATSSIELSYGYTF; J gene: TRBJ1-2; V gene: TRBV15; clone size: .; D gene: .
CDR3 DNA: TGTGCCAGCAGCTTATGGCTGGACACTGAAGCTTTCTTT; CDR3 protein: CASSLWLDTEAFF; J gene: TRBJ1-1; V gene: TRBV7-2; clone size: once; D gene: .
CDR3 DNA: TGCAGCGTAGGACAGGGCCTGGGAGATACGCAGTATTTT; CDR3 protein: CSVGQGLGDTQYF; J gene: TRBJ2-3; V gene: TRBV29-1; clone size: once; D gene: TRBD1
CDR3 DNA: TGCGCCAGCAGCCCGGCGAGCGGGGTCGGAAATGAGCAGTTCTTC; CDR3 protein: CASSPASGVGNEQFF; J gene: TRBJ2-1; V gene: TRBV5-1; clone size: .; D gene: TRBD2
CDR3 DNA: TGTGCCAGCAGCCCCTGGGGCAGTGTGAACACTGAAGCTTTCTTT; CDR3 protein: CASSPWGSVNTEAFF; J gene: TRBJ1-1; V gene: TRBV11-2; clone size: .; D gene: .
CDR3 DNA: TGCGCCAGCTCGTCGGGACTAGCACCACAGGAGACCCAGTACTTC; CDR3 protein: CASSSGLAPQETQYF; J gene: TRBJ2-5; V gene: TRBV4-3; clone size: .; D gene: TRBD2
CDR3 DNA: TGCAGCGTTGAAGGACCGGGACAGGGAGGCTCCTACGAGCAGTACTTC; CDR3 protein: CSVEGPGQGGSYEQYF; J gene: TRBJ2-7; V gene: TRBV29-1; clone size: .; D gene: TRBD1
CDR3 DNA: TGTGCCTGGAGTACCCCGGACAGAAGATCTGGAAACACCATATATTTT; CDR3 protein: CAWSTPDRRSGNTIYF; J gene: TRBJ1-3; V gene: TRBV30; clone size: .; D gene: .
CDR3 DNA: TGTGCCAGCAGCACAGCGGGTTCACCCCTCCACTTT; CDR3 protein: CASSTAGSPLHF; J gene: TRBJ1-6; V gene: TRBV6-5; clone size: .; D gene: .
CDR3 DNA: TGTGCCAGCAGTTTAGCAGGGGATCAGCCCCAGCATTTT; CDR3 protein: CASSLAGDQPQHF; J gene: TRBJ1-5; V gene: TRBV12-3/TRBV12-4; clone size: .; D gene: .
CDR3 DNA: TGCGCCAGCAGCCCCCGGACAGGGGCATCCACCGGGGAGCTGTTTTTT; CDR3 protein: CASSPRTGASTGELFF; J gene: TRBJ2-2; V gene: TRBV5-1; clone size: .; D gene: TRBD1
CDR3 DNA: TGTGCCAGCAGTACAGCCGCTACAGGGGGCGCGGCTCAGCCCCAGCATTTT; CDR3 protein: CASSTAATGGAAQPQHF; J gene: TRBJ1-5; V gene: TRBV28; clone size: .; D gene: TRBD1
CDR3 DNA: TGTGCCATGAACGGACAGGGGTGGTACGAGCAGTACTTC; CDR3 protein: CAMNGQGWYEQYF; J gene: TRBJ2-7; V gene: TRBV7-2; clone size: .; D gene: TRBD1
CDR3 DNA: TGTGCCAGCTCACTAACGATGGGGACAGTTAAAGAGACCCAGTACTTC; CDR3 protein: CASSLTMGTVKETQYF; J gene: TRBJ2-5; V gene: TRBV18; clone size: .; D gene: TRBD1
CDR3 DNA: TGTGCCAGCAGTCAAGGACAGGGCGCGTCACATCAGCCCCAGCATTTT; CDR3 protein: CASSQGQGASHQPQHF; J gene: TRBJ1-5; V gene: TRBV5-5; clone size: .; D gene: TRBD1
CDR3 DNA: TGTGCCAGTAACTTTATGGGGGCGCGAGCTGGAAACACCATATATTTT; CDR3 protein: CASNFMGARAGNTIYF; J gene: TRBJ1-3; V gene: TRBV19; clone size: .; D gene: .
CDR3 DNA: TGTGCCAGCAGTCAATATTGGACAGGGGTCAATCAGCCCCAGCATTTT; CDR3 protein: CASSQYWTGVNQPQHF; J gene: TRBJ1-5; V gene: TRBV2; clone size: .; D gene: TRBD1
CDR3 DNA: TGTGCCAGCACCCCCCGGGGGGCGGGCAATCAGCCCCAGCATTTT; CDR3 protein: CASTPRGAGNQPQHF; J gene: TRBJ1-5; V gene: TRBV6-2/TRBV6-3; clone size: .; D gene: .
CDR3 DNA: TGTGCCAGCAGTTCGACAGGGGACACCATATATTTT; CDR3 protein: CASSSTGDTIYF; J gene: TRBJ1-3; V gene: TRBV6-6; clone size: .; D gene: TRBD1
CDR3 DNA: TGTGCCAGCAGCCTCCGGGACTACCACAAGCAGTACTTC; CDR3 protein: CASSLRDYHKQYF; J gene: TRBJ2-7; V gene: TRBV12-3/TRBV12-4; clone size: .; D gene: TRBD2
CDR3 DNA: TGTGCCACCAACCCGGGACAGGGGGTTTCAGATACGCAGTATTTT; CDR3 protein: CATNPGQGVSDTQYF; J gene: TRBJ2-3; V gene: TRBV24-1; clone size: .; D gene: TRBD1
CDR3 DNA: TGCGCCAGCAGCTTGGGAAAGACTAGCGGCCACAACACCGGGGAGCTGTTTTTT; CDR3 protein: CASSLGKTSGHNTGELFF; J gene: TRBJ2-2; V gene: TRBV5-1; clone size: .; D gene: TRBD2
CDR3 DNA: TGTGCCAGCAGCATCTCGCGACAGGGCTGGACCGGGGAGCTGTTTTTT; CDR3 protein: CASSISRQGWTGELFF; J gene: TRBJ2-2; V gene: TRBV11-3; clone size: .; D gene: TRBD1
CDR3 DNA: TGCAGCGCCGAGGTAAGGATCATTCGGTATGGCTACACCTTC; CDR3 protein: CSAEVRIIRYGYTF; J gene: TRBJ1-2; V gene: TRBV29-1; clone size: .; D gene: .